This T cell receptor beta chain was found in a study of shared clonotypes between healthy human individuals. Germline V gene lookup returns CDR1 SGHAT and CDR2 FQNNGV. This CDR3 is 15 amino acids long. V lost 0 bases and J 5 bases, leaving 13 bases between the germline ends. Sequenced by immunoSEQ multiplex PCR; TCRdb stores in-frame clones only, minus some. The sample records hundreds of thousands of clones, approximately 79% being singletons. This clone was detected only a few times. The sequencing sample was made of memory CD4+ T cells sorted from blood. Stated subset: CD45RA-negative fraction. This rearrangement joins TRBV11-2 to TRBJ1-1, with a tentative D call TRBD1 (5 bases). The sequence was obtained from a woman aged 30 to 39 in good health. The CDR3 DNA follows: TGTGCCAGCAGCTTAGATCGGATAGGGGTTACTGAAGCTTTCTTT. It encodes CASSLDRIGVTEAFF.